This T cell receptor beta chain was captured in a study of blood T cells in healthy people across ages (dated by TCRdb to between 2014 and 2016). Looking at the study overall: In model experiments, template switching captured roughly one uniquely barcoded TCR beta cDNA molecule for every two T cells. Two additional independent replicas of 1 million unique cDNA reads from the same blood draw were analyzed for two donors (one aged 18 to 29 and one aged 80 or older). Donors were grouped into four age groups: young (average approximately 15 years), middle-aged (39), aged (62) and long-lived (roughly 80). Age-related changes in TCR beta repertoire diversity were measured in the study by deep sequencing normalized with unique cDNA molecular identifiers. To avoid experimental bias, donors of different ages were distributed randomly across sequencing lanes. Overall study results and their limits: The long-lived group showed more naive CD4+ T cells, fewer expanded clones and increased TCR diversity than the aged group, suggesting age selection. Estimates of total diversity based on one million sequenced T cells were considered lower bounds and underestimates. Observed TCR beta diversity per million T cells fell roughly linearly with age, and a significant reduction was already apparent by age about 36. Because donor CMV infection status was unknown, age-related changes in expanded clonotypes were potentially confounded. There was a strong correlation between observed TCR beta diversity and the percentage of naive T cells measured by flow cytometry. Conclusive comparison of naive and antigen-experienced compartments was prevented by the profiling of bulk unsorted PBMCs.

Library preparation was by 5' RACE. Sequencing instrument: Illumina HiSeq 2500. A second PCR of roughly 6 to 12 cycles was performed with a sample-barcoded 5' primer and a J-beta primer mix. A template-switch 5' adaptor carrying 12 random nucleotides introduced a unique molecular identifier onto each TCR beta cDNA molecule. Each sample yielded at least 2.5 million CDR3-containing paired-end reads. All of the RNA was converted into first-strand cDNA using the Mint cDNA synthesis kit, with a TRBC-specific oligonucleotide serving as the primer. All cDNA was treated with uracil-DNA glycosylase and then went through a first 18-cycle PCR with the universal primers M1SS and BC2_uni_R. In the source study's methods: For normalization, 1 million high-quality reads, each with a distinct molecular identifier, were randomly selected from each sample. Instead of being binned into consensus sequences, reads that shared molecular identifiers were thrown out. MiTCR, set to a Q25 quality threshold and the strictest error-elimination algorithm, was used for CDR3 identification, clonotype clustering and error correction. A nonparametric unseen species model using Euler transformation provided a lower-bound estimate of total TCR beta diversity. The raw public reads went through TCRdb reprocessing: fastp at Q25, MiXCR clone calling, in-frame beta chains kept. CDR3 protein sequences are deduplicated, and each keeps its most common genes and DNA. The V and J calls and clone size are TCRdb's, not the authors'. Recorded for this sample are more than 650,000 distinct CDR3 sequences; 22% of them occurred a single time. Of the sample, about 20% falls within the top ten clones.

The germline V gene encodes CDR1 SGHTA and CDR2 FQGNSA. The CDR3 sequence holds 15 residues, the cysteine and phenylalanine included. Only CDR3 DNA remains: 45 bases, in frame from the first base. From V the trimming removes 3 bases and from J it removes 0 bases, while the gene matches leave 3 bases of the junction unaccounted for. Donors were a few dozen systemically healthy Caucasian individuals from Russia aged roughly 6 to 90 years. Each donor gave around 9.8 milliliters of peripheral blood, collected into EDTA-treated Vacutainer tubes. Ficoll-Paque density-gradient centrifugation was used to isolate PBMCs, with at least 7 million per sample. Trizol reagent was used to extract total RNA from the PBMCs, yielding at least 6 micrograms per sample. For every donor, an aliquot of PBMCs went through flow cytometry to measure the percentages of naive CD45RAhigh/CD27high T cells. As concerns this clonotype: The antigen it binds to is not known. No qualities accompany the bases; no much larger clone lies one base away.

What was sequenced was blood. The chain links TRBV7-2 with TRBJ2-7; 9 nucleotides in the junction match TRBD1. This TCR derives from a man between 65 and 80 years old in good health. The CDR3 sequence is CASSFGQGISYEQYF. The DNA sequence is TGTGCCAGCAGCTTCGGACAGGGGATCTCCTACGAGCAGTACTTC.